This entry is about one T cell receptor (beta chain). The antigen is not known. CDR3 length equals 15 residues. The germline V and J ends were trimmed by 3 bases and 1 base, with 12 bases remaining between them. These data are taken from a study of post-analysis software for immune sequencing data. The study's findings and limits: Controls had lower frequencies than patients of five TRBV segments, which included TRBV5-6, TRBV5-1 and TRBV20-1.

Unique molecular identifiers tagged the TCR beta cDNA libraries. Starting from approximately 1 to 10 million T cells, the study yielded 450,000 to 500,000 cDNA molecules. TCRdb re-called the PCR reads through MiXCR, storing one row per CDR3 protein. The repertoire holds approximately 400,000 distinct CDR3 sequences, around 37% seen once, with roughly 13% in the top ten. This sequence was found in a girl aged 5 to 17 with multiple sclerosis. The J gene is TRBJ1-1, the V gene TRBV12-3 or TRBV12-4; D is unclear. Sequenced sample: blood. The DNA for the CDR3 is TGTGCCAGCAGTTTTCTTGGACGGAAGAACACTGAAGCTTTCTTT. This gives the protein CASSFLGRKNTEAFF.